The sequence of this TCR beta chain was determined in a study of shared clonotypes between healthy human individuals. Study outcomes and limitations: Genetic and exposure-history diversity was limited by the small donor number. At large depth, rarefaction still showed sorted-subset sequencing to be incomplete. The naive CD4 repertoires of a handful of donors were compared, and around 4.9% of clonotypes were shared. Researchers sampled blood only, noting tissue repertoires likely differ.

Naive CD8 cells comprised CD45RO-negative, CCR7-positively selected cells, excluding terminally differentiated effector memory CD45RA+ cells. As to this clone: No antigen is known for it.

This table comes from immunoSEQ multiplex PCR, and its TCRdb copy is limited to in-frame clones, with some not included. The repertoire holds about 870,000 clones, with about 92% as singletons. The receptor was isolated from a man aged 30 to 45 in good health. Sequenced input: naive CD8+ T cells sorted from blood.

CDR3 DNA: TGCGCCAGCAGTGAAACTATAGCACGCGAGCAGTACTTC. Translation: CASSETIAREQYF. The rearrangement links TRBV10-2 to TRBJ2-7, with D hard to call. Trimming cost V 3 bases and J 6 bases, with 12 bases left between them. The CDR3 covers 13 residues. Germline CDR1 and CDR2: WSHSY and SAAADI.